The TCR beta chain described here comes from a study of CD8 T cells in cerebrospinal fluid in Alzheimer's disease. TCRdb reprocessed the 10x single-cell sequencing reads and reports one entry per CDR3 protein, with no DNA. Its table lists over a thousand distinct CDR3 sequences. Looked up from germline, CDR1 is SGDLS and CDR2 is YYNGEE. The CDR3 runs 15 residues. This clonotype ranks as medium-sized in terms of frequency. Patients with Parkinson's disease were included as a neurodegenerative comparison group. V gene TRBV9 combines with J gene TRBJ2-6. The sequence came from a human donor with Parkinson's disease. The sequenced sample was cerebrospinal fluid. CDR3 sequence reads: CASSVKSSGANVLTF.